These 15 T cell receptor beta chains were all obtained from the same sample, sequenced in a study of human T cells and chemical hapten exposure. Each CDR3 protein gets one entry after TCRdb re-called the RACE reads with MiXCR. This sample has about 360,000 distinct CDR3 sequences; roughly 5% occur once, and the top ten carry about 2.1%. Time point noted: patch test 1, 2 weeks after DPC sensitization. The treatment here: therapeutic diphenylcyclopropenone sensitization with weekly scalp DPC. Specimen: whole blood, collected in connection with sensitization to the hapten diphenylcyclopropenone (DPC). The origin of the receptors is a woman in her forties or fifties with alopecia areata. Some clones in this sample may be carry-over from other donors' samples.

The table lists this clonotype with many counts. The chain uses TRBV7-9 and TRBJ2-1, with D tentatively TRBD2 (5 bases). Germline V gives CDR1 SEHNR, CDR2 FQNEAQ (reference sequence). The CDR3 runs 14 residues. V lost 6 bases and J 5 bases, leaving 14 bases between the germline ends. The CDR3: CASSPGERDNEQFF. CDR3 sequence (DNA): TGTGCCAGCAGTCCTGGGGAGCGTGACAATGAGCAGTTCTTC. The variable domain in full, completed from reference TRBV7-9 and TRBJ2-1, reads DTGVSQNPRHKITKRGQNVTFRCDPISEHNRLYWYRQTLGQGPEFLTYFQNEAQLEKSRLLSDRFSAERPKGSFSTLEIQRTEQGDSAMYLCASSPGERDNEQFFGPGTRLTVL.

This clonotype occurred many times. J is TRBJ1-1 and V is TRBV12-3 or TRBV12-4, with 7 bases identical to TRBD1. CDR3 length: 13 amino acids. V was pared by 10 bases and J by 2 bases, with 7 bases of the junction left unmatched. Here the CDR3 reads CAISRGRNTEAFF. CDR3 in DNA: TGTGCCATCTCGAGGGGGCGTAACACTGAAGCTTTCTTT.

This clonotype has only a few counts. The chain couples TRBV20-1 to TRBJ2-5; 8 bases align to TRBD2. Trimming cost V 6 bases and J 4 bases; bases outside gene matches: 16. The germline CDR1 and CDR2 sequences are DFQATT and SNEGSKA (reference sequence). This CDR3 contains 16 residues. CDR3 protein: CSALPSLAVHGETQYF. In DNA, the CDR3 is TGCAGTGCCCTACCTTCACTAGCGGTTCACGGAGAGACCCAGTACTTC.

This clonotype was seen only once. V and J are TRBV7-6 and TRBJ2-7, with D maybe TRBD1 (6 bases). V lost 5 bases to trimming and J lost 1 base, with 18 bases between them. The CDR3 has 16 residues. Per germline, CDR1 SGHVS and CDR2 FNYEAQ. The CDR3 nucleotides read TGTGCCAGCAGCACTTCGACAGGCCCGGGGTCCTACGAGCAGTACTTC. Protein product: CASSTSTGPGSYEQYF.

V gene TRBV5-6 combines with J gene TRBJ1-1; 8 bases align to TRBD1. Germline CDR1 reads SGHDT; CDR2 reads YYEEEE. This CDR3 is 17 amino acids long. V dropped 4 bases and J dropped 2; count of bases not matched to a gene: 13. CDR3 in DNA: TGTGCCAGCAGCCGTGCGACAGGGGCCCTTTCTAACACTGAAGCTTTCTTT. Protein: CASSRATGALSNTEAFF.

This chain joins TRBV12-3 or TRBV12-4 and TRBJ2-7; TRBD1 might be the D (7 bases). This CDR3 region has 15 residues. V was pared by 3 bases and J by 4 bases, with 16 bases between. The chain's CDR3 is CASSFGGGASYEQYF. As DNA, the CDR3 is TGTGCCAGCAGTTTTGGAGGGGGCGCATCTTACGAGCAGTACTTC.

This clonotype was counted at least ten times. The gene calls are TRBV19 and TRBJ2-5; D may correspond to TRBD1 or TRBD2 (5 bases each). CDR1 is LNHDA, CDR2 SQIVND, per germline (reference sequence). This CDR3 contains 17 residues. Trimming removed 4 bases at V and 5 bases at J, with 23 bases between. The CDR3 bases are TGTGCCAGTAGTACCCGGGGAAGGGGCAAGGATGAGGAGACCCAGTACTTC. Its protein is CASSTRGRGKDEETQYF.

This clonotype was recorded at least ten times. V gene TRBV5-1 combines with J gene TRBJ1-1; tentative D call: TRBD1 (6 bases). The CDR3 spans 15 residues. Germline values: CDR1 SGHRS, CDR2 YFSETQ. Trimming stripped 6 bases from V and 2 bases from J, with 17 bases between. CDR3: CASTERGNSNTEAFF. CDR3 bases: TGCGCCAGCACAGAGAGGGGGAATTCAAACACTGAAGCTTTCTTT.

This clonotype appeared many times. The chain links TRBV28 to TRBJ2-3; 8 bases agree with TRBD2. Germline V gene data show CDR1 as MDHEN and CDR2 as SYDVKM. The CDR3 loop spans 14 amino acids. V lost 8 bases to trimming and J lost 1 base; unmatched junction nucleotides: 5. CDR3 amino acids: CASGSAGGTDTQYF. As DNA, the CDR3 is TGTGCCAGCGGGTCAGCGGGGGGCACAGATACGCAGTATTTT. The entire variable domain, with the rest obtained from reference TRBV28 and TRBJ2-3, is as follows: DVKVTQSSRYLVKRTGEKVFLECVQDMDHENMFWYRQDPGLGLRLIYFSYDVKMKEKGDIPEGYSVSREKKERFSLILESASTNQTSMYLCASGSAGGTDTQYFGPGTRLTVL.

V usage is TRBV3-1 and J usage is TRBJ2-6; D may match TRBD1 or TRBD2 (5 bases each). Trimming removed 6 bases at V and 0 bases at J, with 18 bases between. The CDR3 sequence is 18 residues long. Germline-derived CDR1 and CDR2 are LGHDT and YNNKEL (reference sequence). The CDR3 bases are TGTGCCAGCAGTCATACAGGAGGAGATTTCTCTGGGGCCAACGTCCTGACTTTC. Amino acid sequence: CASSHTGGDFSGANVLTF.

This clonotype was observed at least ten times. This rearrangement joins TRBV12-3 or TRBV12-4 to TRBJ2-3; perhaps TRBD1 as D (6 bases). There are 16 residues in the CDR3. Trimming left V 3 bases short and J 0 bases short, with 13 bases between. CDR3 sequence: CASSFETGPSTDTQYF. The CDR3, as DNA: TGTGCCAGCAGTTTCGAGACAGGTCCTAGCACAGATACGCAGTATTTT.

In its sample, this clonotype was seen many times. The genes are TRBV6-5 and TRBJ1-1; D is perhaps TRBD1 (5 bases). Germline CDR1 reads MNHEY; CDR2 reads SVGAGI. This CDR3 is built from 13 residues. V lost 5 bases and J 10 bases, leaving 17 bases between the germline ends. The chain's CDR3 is CASSPTGIYAAFF. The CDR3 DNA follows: TGTGCCAGCAGTCCCACAGGTATATATGCAGCTTTCTTT.

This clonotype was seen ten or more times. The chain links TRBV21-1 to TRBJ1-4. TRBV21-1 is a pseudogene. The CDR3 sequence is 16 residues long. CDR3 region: CASSPPLKDRREKLFF. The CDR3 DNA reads TGTGCCAGCAGCCCACCCTTGAAGGACCGGCGGGAAAAACTGTTTTTT.

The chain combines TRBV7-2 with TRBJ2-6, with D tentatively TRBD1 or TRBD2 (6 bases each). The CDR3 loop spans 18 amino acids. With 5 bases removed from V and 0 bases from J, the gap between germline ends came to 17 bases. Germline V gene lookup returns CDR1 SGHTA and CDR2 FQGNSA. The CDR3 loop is CASSQLGGPSSGANVLTF. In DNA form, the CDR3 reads TGTGCCAGCAGCCAGCTCGGGGGCCCGAGCTCTGGGGCCAACGTCCTGACTTTC.

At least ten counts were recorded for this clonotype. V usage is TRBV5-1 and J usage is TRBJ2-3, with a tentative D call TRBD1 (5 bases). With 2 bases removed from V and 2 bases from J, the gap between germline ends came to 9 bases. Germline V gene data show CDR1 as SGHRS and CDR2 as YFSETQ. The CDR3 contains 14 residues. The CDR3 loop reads CASSFSGYTDTQYF. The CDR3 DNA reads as TGCGCCAGCAGCTTTTCAGGGTACACAGATACGCAGTATTTT.